This entry features one T cell receptor (beta chain) sequence. This may arise from a read error, as a much more abundant clone is one base away. This sample is part of a study of kidney transplant recipient with SARS-CoV-2 infection. The CDR3 extends over 15 amino acids. Germline CDR1 SEHNR, CDR2 FQNEAQ (reference sequence). TCRdb itself ran the reads through MiXCR, one entry per CDR3 protein. This table has 200,000 to 300,000 distinct CDR3 sequences, under 35% appearing once. The material was a blood sample, obtained at baseline and around day 120 from a kidney transplant recipient. The chain links TRBV7-9 to TRBJ2-1, with D perhaps TRBD1 or TRBD2 (5 bases each). This receptor was identified in a male patient between 25 and 39 years old who had COVID-19 and was a kidney transplant recipient. T cells may partly derive from the graft donor. The CDR3 is CAGSPDEGRGNEQFF. CDR3 coding DNA: TGTGCCGGCAGCCCAGACGAGGGGCGCGGGAATGAGCAGTTCTTC. Supplemented by reference TRBV7-9 and TRBJ2-1, the full variable domain reads DTGVSQNPRHKITKRGQNVTFRCDPISEHNRLYWYRQTLGQGPEFLTYFQNEAQLEKSRLLSDRFSAERPKGSFSTLEIQRTEQGDSAMYLCAGSPDEGRGNEQFFGPGTRLTVL.